A single sample gave rise to the 8 T cell receptor beta chains below, sequenced in a study of blood T cell repertoires in COVID-19. Generated by immunoSEQ multiplex PCR, the TCRdb table keeps only in-frame clones and is missing some. The table has around 150,000 clones, 85% to 95% seen once; the top ten hold about 5%. Sequenced input: peripheral blood. These receptors all stem from a woman aged 50 to 60 with acute or convalescent COVID-19.

The chain recombines TRBV5-4 with TRBJ2-1; 7 bases fit TRBD1. J was trimmed by 3 bases and V by 4 bases; bases with no gene match: 7. Germline V gives CDR1 SGHNT, CDR2 YYREEE (reference sequence). This CDR3 comprises 15 residues. Here the CDR3 reads CASSRGQADYNEQFF. In DNA, the CDR3 is TGTGCCAGCAGCCGCGGACAGGCCGACTACAATGAGCAGTTCTTC.

The chain combines TRBV7-2 with TRBJ1-1; the D is unclear. Germline V lookup: CDR1 SGHTA, CDR2 FQGNSA. The V end was cut by 5 bases, the J end by 3 bases, with 13 bases between. The CDR3 has 14 residues. The chain's CDR3 is CASSRPPPYTEAFF. The DNA for the CDR3 is TGTGCCAGCAGCCGTCCCCCTCCTTACACTGAAGCTTTCTTT.

This chain uses TRBV2 with TRBJ1-3; TRBD1 aligns across 10 bases. CDR1 and CDR2 (germline): SNHLY, FYNNEI. The CDR3 is 15 residues long. The trim removed 5 bases at V and 2 bases at J, leaving 3 bases unmatched. DNA for the CDR3: TGTGCCAGCAGTAGGGGGACAGGGGCTGGAAACACCATATATTTT. Its translation is CASSRGTGAGNTIYF.

The V and J genes are TRBV5-1 and TRBJ1-1; TRBD1 agrees at 7 bases. In germline, CDR1 is SGHRS, CDR2 YFSETQ. After removal of 4 bases from V and 1 base from J, the junction contained 4 bases not matched to a gene. The CDR3 is 14 amino acids. CDR3 nucleotides: TGCGCCAGCAGCAGAGGACAGGAGAACACTGAAGCTTTCTTT. Translating it yields CASSRGQENTEAFF.

The J gene is TRBJ1-3, the V gene TRBV20-1; no clear D gene. V gave up 3 bases and J gave up 2 bases, with 8 bases separating them. The CDR3 has 13 amino acids. Germline CDR1 reads DFQATT; CDR2 reads SNEGSKA (reference sequence). This CDR3 is CSASRETGNTIYF. As DNA, the CDR3 is TGCAGTGCTAGTCGGGAAACTGGAAACACCATATATTTT.

The V gene is TRBV23-1, the J gene TRBJ1-2; D is possibly TRBD1 (6 bases). TRBV23-1 is treated as an ORF (open reading frame) with a function not yet certain. With 2 bases removed from V and 2 bases from J, the gap between germline ends came to 15 bases. CDR3 length: 16 amino acids. The CDR3 DNA reads as TGCGCCAGCAGTCAAAGCAAAGGGGGATCAAACTATGGCTACACCTTC. Protein: CASSQSKGGSNYGYTF.

This rearrangement joins TRBV19 to TRBJ2-2, with D maybe TRBD2 (5 bases). The germline V and J ends were trimmed by 7 bases and 1 base, with 10 bases remaining between them. This CDR3 is 14 amino acids long. Per germline, CDR1 LNHDA and CDR2 SQIVND (reference sequence). The DNA for the CDR3 is TGTGCCAGTATGAGCGGACTGAACACCGGGGAGCTGTTTTTT. This codes for CASMSGLNTGELFF. Full variable domain (missing parts from reference TRBV19 and TRBJ2-2): DGGITQSPKYLFRKEGQNVTLSCEQNLNHDAMYWYRQDPGQGLRLIYYSQIVNDFQKGDIAEGYSVSREKKESFPLTVTSAQKNPTAFYLCASMSGLNTGELFFGEGSRLTVL.

The rearrangement links TRBV28 to TRBJ1-5; TRBD1 matches 9 bases. The germline V gene encodes CDR1 MDHEN and CDR2 SYDVKM. With 7 bases clipped from V and 5 bases from J, the junction kept 9 bases outside the gene matches. CDR3 length equals 15 residues. In DNA form, the CDR3 reads TGTGCCAGCACCAAGCGGGGACAGGGCGATCAGCCCCAGCATTTT. The encoded protein is CASTKRGQGDQPQHF.